This is a list of T cell receptor beta chains from one sample in a study of T cell changes during pregnancy in multiple sclerosis. TCRdb's copy holds only in-frame clones and misses some; the assay was immunoSEQ multiplex PCR. This sample has approximately 33,000 clones, with 92% found just once. The material was CD4+ T cells from peripheral blood mononuclear cells, obtained after pregnancy. Every receptor here comes from a female donor with multiple sclerosis, enrolled in a pregnancy study. CDR3s include the opening cysteine and the closing phenylalanine or tryptophan. The D gene is left open where the match is weak. Clone size is stated in some rows and not others, as once, few, many or a class when expanded.

v_gene	d_gene	len	abundance	j_gene	CDR3aa	CDR3nt
TRBV9	TRBD1	17	.	TRBJ1-4	CASSVRDRGKTNEKLFF	TGTGCCAGCAGCGTAAGGGACAGGGGTAAAACTAATGAAAAACTGTTTTTT
TRBV6-1	.	14	.	TRBJ1-5	CASSERGVAQPQHF	TGTGCCAGCAGTGAACGGGGTGTTGCGCAGCCCCAGCATTTT
TRBV27	TRBD1	17	.	TRBJ1-5	CASSFAGSQGVNQPQHF	TGTGCCAGCAGTTTCGCTGGATCTCAGGGGGTCAATCAGCCCCAGCATTTT
TRBV19	TRBD1	15	.	TRBJ1-2	CASSRNDGQGYGYTF	TGTGCCAGTAGTCGTAACGACGGACAGGGGTATGGCTACACCTTC
TRBV21-1	.	14	.	TRBJ1-2	CASSKEGEEYGYTF	TGTGCCAGCAGCAAAGAGGGAGAGGAGTATGGCTACACCTTC
TRBV19	TRBD1	13	.	TRBJ1-2	CASRTDRAYGYTF	TGTGCCAGTAGGACGGACAGGGCCTATGGCTACACCTTC
TRBV19	TRBD2	14	.	TRBJ2-3	CASSLGAGVDTQYF	TGTGCCAGTTCTCTAGGGGCGGGAGTGGATACGCAGTATTTT
TRBV2	TRBD1	14	.	TRBJ1-1	CASSVTGGNTEAFF	TGTGCCAGCAGTGTGACAGGGGGCAACACTGAAGCTTTCTTT
TRBV19	TRBD1	13	.	TRBJ1-2	CASSGTGDYGYTF	TGTGCCAGTAGCGGGACAGGGGACTATGGCTACACCTTC
TRBV6-1	TRBD2	11	once	TRBJ2-5	CASSRTGTTYF	TGTGCCAGCAGCCGTACCGGGACTACATACTTC
TRBV20-1	.	10	.	TRBJ2-3	CSGSADTQYF	TGCAGTGGGAGTGCAGATACGCAGTATTTT
TRBV2	.	12	.	TRBJ2-3	CASSERGDTQYF	TGTGCCAGCAGTGAACGAGGCGATACGCAGTATTTT
TRBV2	TRBD1	15	.	TRBJ2-7	CASTGGGTGGPEQYF	TGTGCCAGCACCGGGGGCGGGACAGGGGGTCCCGAGCAGTACTTC
TRBV5-4	TRBD2	14	.	TRBJ2-3	CASSFSGRVDTQYF	TGTGCCAGCAGTTTTAGCGGGAGGGTAGATACGCAGTATTTT
TRBV27	.	15	.	TRBJ1-6	CASSSLGWGVSPLHF	TGTGCCAGCAGCTCCTTAGGATGGGGAGTTTCACCCCTCCACTTT